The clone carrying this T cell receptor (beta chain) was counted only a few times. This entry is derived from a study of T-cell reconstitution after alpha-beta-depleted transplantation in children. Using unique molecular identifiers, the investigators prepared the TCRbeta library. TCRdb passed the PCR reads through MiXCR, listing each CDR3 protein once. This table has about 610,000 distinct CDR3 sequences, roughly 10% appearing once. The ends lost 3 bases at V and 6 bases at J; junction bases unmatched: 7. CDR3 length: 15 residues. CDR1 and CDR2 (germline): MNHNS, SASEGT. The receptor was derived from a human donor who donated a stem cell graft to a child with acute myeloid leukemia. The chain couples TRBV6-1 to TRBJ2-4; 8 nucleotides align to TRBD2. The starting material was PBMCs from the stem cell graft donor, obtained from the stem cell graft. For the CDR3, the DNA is TGTGCCAGCAGTGATCGGGAGGGCCTGGGAAACATTCAGTACTTC. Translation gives CASSDREGLGNIQYF.